Listed below are T cell receptor beta chains from one sample, sequenced in a study of T cell repertoires in cytomegalovirus infection. MiXCR, applied by TCRdb to the reads, yields one record per CDR3 protein. The data hold approximately 500,000 distinct CDR3 sequences, with 15% to 20% observed a single time. What was sequenced was CD8+ T cells from PBMCs. These TCRs come from a human donor in good health (CMV status not recorded). Some clones in this sample may be carry-over from other donors' samples. Each CDR3 is given with its conserved first and last residue. A D gene is named only where the DNA matches it firmly. Only some rows state a clone size, as once, few, many or a class for expanded clones.

clone_size: .
v_call: TRBV3-1
d_call: TRBD1
j_call: TRBJ1-2
cdr3_nt: TGTGCCAGCAGCCGCCAGGGGGGGATCTATGGCTACACCTTC
cdr3_aa: CASSRQGGIYGYTF

clone_size: .
v_call: TRBV29-1
d_call: TRBD1
j_call: TRBJ2-7
cdr3_nt: TGCAGCGCCCCCGGGACAGGGGGCAGCGAGCAGTACTTC
cdr3_aa: CSAPGTGGSEQYF

clone_size: few
v_call: TRBV2
d_call: TRBD2
j_call: TRBJ2-7
cdr3_nt: TGTGCCAGCAGTGAGGTGACTAGCGGGAGTTACGAGCAGTACTTC
cdr3_aa: CASSEVTSGSYEQYF

clone_size: few
v_call: TRBV2
d_call: TRBD1
j_call: TRBJ2-2
cdr3_nt: TGTGCCAGCACCGGGACAGGGGGCATCGGGGAGCTGTTTTTT
cdr3_aa: CASTGTGGIGELFF

clone_size: many
v_call: TRBV27
d_call: .
j_call: TRBJ2-1
cdr3_nt: TGTGCCAGCAGTTTACCTTTCGGCAGGCTAAATGAGCAGTTCTTC
cdr3_aa: CASSLPFGRLNEQFF

clone_size: few
v_call: TRBV9
d_call: .
j_call: TRBJ2-1
cdr3_nt: TGTGCCAGCAGCGTAGAAGGTACCCGAGAGCAGTTCTTC
cdr3_aa: CASSVEGTREQFF

clone_size: once
v_call: TRBV6-5
d_call: .
j_call: TRBJ1-2
cdr3_nt: TGTGCCAGCAGTTACTCGGTCATAAACTATGGCTACACCTTC
cdr3_aa: CASSYSVINYGYTF

clone_size: .
v_call: TRBV10-3
d_call: .
j_call: TRBJ2-1
cdr3_nt: TGTGCCATCTCCCGGAGGGCCACCTACAATGAGCAGTTCTTC
cdr3_aa: CAISRRATYNEQFF

clone_size: many
v_call: TRBV6-2/TRBV6-3
d_call: .
j_call: TRBJ2-7
cdr3_nt: TGTGCCAGCGTACCGTACGGGCGTGCTAGCAACGAGCAGTACTTC
cdr3_aa: CASVPYGRASNEQYF

clone_size: .
v_call: TRBV9
d_call: .
j_call: TRBJ1-5
cdr3_nt: TGTGCCAGCAGCGTAGAGGGTGTTCTCAATCAGCCCCAGCATTTT
cdr3_aa: CASSVEGVLNQPQHF

clone_size: few
v_call: TRBV14
d_call: TRBD2
j_call: TRBJ2-1
cdr3_nt: TGTGCCAGCAGCCAGGCTAGCGGGGGGGCCGATGAGCAGTTCTTC
cdr3_aa: CASSQASGGADEQFF

clone_size: few
v_call: TRBV24-1
d_call: .
j_call: TRBJ1-5
cdr3_nt: TGTGCCACCAGCAAGAGAGGGGCTGGGAAGGATCAGCCCCAGCATTTT
cdr3_aa: CATSKRGAGKDQPQHF

clone_size: .
v_call: TRBV6-6
d_call: .
j_call: TRBJ2-7
cdr3_nt: TGTGCCAGCAGGGAGACATTACCCGAGCAGTACTTC
cdr3_aa: CASRETLPEQYF

clone_size: few
v_call: TRBV19
d_call: TRBD1
j_call: TRBJ1-3
cdr3_nt: TGTGCCAGTAGAAGGACAGGGGCGGATGGAAACACCATATATTTT
cdr3_aa: CASRRTGADGNTIYF

clone_size: once
v_call: TRBV20-1
d_call: TRBD2
j_call: TRBJ2-1
cdr3_nt: TGCAGTGCCGACGTGTCGGGACTAGCGGGAAGAAGGGAGCAGTTCTTC
cdr3_aa: CSADVSGLAGRREQFF

clone_size: .
v_call: TRBV10-3
d_call: .
j_call: TRBJ1-6
cdr3_nt: TGTGCCATCAGATCCACGGGGGCCCATAATTCACCCCTCCACTTT
cdr3_aa: CAIRSTGAHNSPLHF

clone_size: few
v_call: TRBV4-1
d_call: .
j_call: TRBJ2-1
cdr3_nt: TGCGCCAGCAGCCATCACGACCCGGGTCGCTCCTACAATGAGCAGTTCTTC
cdr3_aa: CASSHHDPGRSYNEQFF

clone_size: .
v_call: TRBV7-9
d_call: .
j_call: TRBJ1-1
cdr3_nt: TGTGCCAGCAGCCGCCTTGTTGCTGATGAAGCTTTCTTT
cdr3_aa: CASSRLVADEAFF

clone_size: .
v_call: TRBV27
d_call: .
j_call: TRBJ2-3
cdr3_nt: TGTGCCAGCGCCCGCGCGGGCCCGGGCTCCCATACGCAGTATTTT
cdr3_aa: CASARAGPGSHTQYF

clone_size: many
v_call: TRBV7-9
d_call: .
j_call: TRBJ2-5
cdr3_nt: TGTGCCAGCAGCTCAACCGGGACTGAAGAGACCCAGTACTTC
cdr3_aa: CASSSTGTEETQYF

clone_size: once
v_call: TRBV9
d_call: .
j_call: TRBJ2-7
cdr3_nt: TGTGCCAGCAGCGGAGGGGTTAGCCGTTCCTACGAGCAGTACTTC
cdr3_aa: CASSGGVSRSYEQYF

clone_size: .
v_call: TRBV6-2/TRBV6-3
d_call: .
j_call: TRBJ1-5
cdr3_nt: TGTGCCAGCAGTTACGTTCGAAGGGTCCCTCAGCCCCAGCATTTT
cdr3_aa: CASSYVRRVPQPQHF

clone_size: many
v_call: TRBV28
d_call: TRBD1
j_call: TRBJ2-7
cdr3_nt: TGTGCCAGCGCTCTCGTGGACAGGGGAAGCGAGCAGTACTTC
cdr3_aa: CASALVDRGSEQYF

clone_size: many
v_call: TRBV11-2
d_call: .
j_call: TRBJ1-3
cdr3_nt: TGTGCCAGCAGCTTAGGAGGACGGATCGGAGACACCATATATTTT
cdr3_aa: CASSLGGRIGDTIYF

clone_size: few
v_call: TRBV15
d_call: .
j_call: TRBJ2-1
cdr3_nt: TGTGCCACCAGCTCCAACCGGGGCAATGAGCAGTTCTTC
cdr3_aa: CATSSNRGNEQFF

clone_size: few
v_call: TRBV19
d_call: TRBD2
j_call: TRBJ2-1
cdr3_nt: TGTGCCAGTCGGACTTGGGAGGGGACCAATGAGCAGTTCTTC
cdr3_aa: CASRTWEGTNEQFF

clone_size: many
v_call: TRBV23-1
d_call: TRBD1
j_call: TRBJ1-2
cdr3_nt: TGCGCCAGCAGTCGGCGGGACAGGGTCTCCCTTAACTATGGCTACACCTTC
cdr3_aa: CASSRRDRVSLNYGYTF

clone_size: many
v_call: TRBV4-1
d_call: TRBD1
j_call: TRBJ1-4
cdr3_nt: TGCGCCAGCAGCCACCGAGCCGTGACAGGGGCTAATGAAAAACTGTTTTTT
cdr3_aa: CASSHRAVTGANEKLFF

clone_size: many
v_call: TRBV12-3/TRBV12-4
d_call: .
j_call: TRBJ2-3
cdr3_nt: TGTGCCAGCAGTTTAGCGGGGTCTGGCACAGATACGCAGTATTTT
cdr3_aa: CASSLAGSGTDTQYF

clone_size: few
v_call: TRBV2
d_call: .
j_call: TRBJ1-2
cdr3_nt: TGTGCCAGCAGTGCGGGAGAGGGCCACTATGGCTACACCTTC
cdr3_aa: CASSAGEGHYGYTF

clone_size: few
v_call: TRBV5-1
d_call: TRBD1
j_call: TRBJ2-3
cdr3_nt: TGCGCCAGCAGCTCCTCGGAGGACAGGAACCTTTACGCAGATACGCAGTATTTT
cdr3_aa: CASSSSEDRNLYADTQYF

clone_size: .
v_call: TRBV14
d_call: .
j_call: TRBJ1-6
cdr3_nt: TGTGCCAGCAGCCAAGTCCTGAATTCACCCCTCCACTTT
cdr3_aa: CASSQVLNSPLHF

clone_size: few
v_call: TRBV10-3
d_call: TRBD1
j_call: TRBJ2-1
cdr3_nt: TGTGCCACCACGGACAGGGTGGATGAGCAGTTCTTC
cdr3_aa: CATTDRVDEQFF

clone_size: few
v_call: TRBV27
d_call: TRBD1
j_call: TRBJ2-3
cdr3_nt: TGTGCCAGCAGTTGGACAGGATGGGATACGCAGTATTTT
cdr3_aa: CASSWTGWDTQYF

clone_size: many
v_call: TRBV27
d_call: TRBD1
j_call: TRBJ1-1
cdr3_nt: TGTGCCAGCAGTTTCCTGGACAGGGGGCGGTTGAACACTGAAGCTTTCTTT
cdr3_aa: CASSFLDRGRLNTEAFF

clone_size: .
v_call: TRBV6-5
d_call: TRBD2
j_call: TRBJ2-1
cdr3_nt: TGTGCCAGCAGTCCCGGGGGGGTCAGTGAGCAGTTCTTC
cdr3_aa: CASSPGGVSEQFF

clone_size: few
v_call: TRBV20-1
d_call: .
j_call: TRBJ2-3
cdr3_nt: TGCAGTGCAAGCGTTGGGGGACCAACGAGCACAGATACGCAGTATTTT
cdr3_aa: CSASVGGPTSTDTQYF

clone_size: many
v_call: TRBV12-3/TRBV12-4
d_call: TRBD1
j_call: TRBJ2-3
cdr3_nt: TGTGCCAGCAGTCCGGACAGGCCATGGGATACGCAGTATTTT
cdr3_aa: CASSPDRPWDTQYF

clone_size: many
v_call: TRBV27
d_call: .
j_call: TRBJ1-2
cdr3_nt: TGTGCCAGCCGTTTACGGGCACCACCTTCCTCCAACTATGGCTACACCTTC
cdr3_aa: CASRLRAPPSSNYGYTF

clone_size: .
v_call: TRBV10-3
d_call: TRBD1
j_call: TRBJ1-5
cdr3_nt: TGTGCCATCAGTGAGTCCAGGACAGGGGGTCAGCCCCAGCATTTT
cdr3_aa: CAISESRTGGQPQHF

clone_size: many
v_call: TRBV11-1
d_call: TRBD1
j_call: TRBJ1-1
cdr3_nt: TGTGCCAGCAGAACGACCGGGACAGGGGGCACTGAAGCTTTCTTT
cdr3_aa: CASRTTGTGGTEAFF

clone_size: .
v_call: TRBV9
d_call: .
j_call: TRBJ2-7
cdr3_nt: TGTGCCAGCAGAGCTTGGGGACCATCCTACGAGCAGTACTTC
cdr3_aa: CASRAWGPSYEQYF

clone_size: few
v_call: TRBV7-6
d_call: .
j_call: TRBJ2-4
cdr3_nt: TGTGCCAGCAGCCTTTGGGATGCCAAAAACATTCAGTACTTC
cdr3_aa: CASSLWDAKNIQYF